This T cell receptor beta chain is from a study of PD-L1 blockade in urothelial cancer. As for the study in general: Blood was tested 3 weeks (second dose) and 6 weeks into treatment.

General study points: Pretreatment clonality of the blood TCR repertoire below the median was predictive of superior survival.

Time point noted: peripheral blood 6 weeks after treatment start. Anywhere from 1 to 8 samples came from each patient, spanning pretreatment and on-treatment. TCRdb's copy holds only in-frame clones and misses some; the assay was immunoSEQ multiplex PCR. This table holds around 93,000 clones, around 78% found once. This clone has just one count. The antigen is unknown. The germline gives CDR1 LGHNT, CDR2 FRNRAP. The junction had 9 bases not matched to a gene; V was cut back by 5 bases and J by 10 bases. The CDR3 has 13 amino acids. This clonotype was sampled from a man between 65 and 85 years old with urothelial cancer. The V and J genes are TRBV12-5 and TRBJ1-2, with 8 bases matching TRBD1. Sequenced material: PBMCs, taken around atezolizumab (anti-PD-L1) treatment. In DNA, the CDR3 is TGTGCTAGTGGTGGGGACGGGACAGGTCACTACACCTTC. As protein: CASGGDGTGHYTF.